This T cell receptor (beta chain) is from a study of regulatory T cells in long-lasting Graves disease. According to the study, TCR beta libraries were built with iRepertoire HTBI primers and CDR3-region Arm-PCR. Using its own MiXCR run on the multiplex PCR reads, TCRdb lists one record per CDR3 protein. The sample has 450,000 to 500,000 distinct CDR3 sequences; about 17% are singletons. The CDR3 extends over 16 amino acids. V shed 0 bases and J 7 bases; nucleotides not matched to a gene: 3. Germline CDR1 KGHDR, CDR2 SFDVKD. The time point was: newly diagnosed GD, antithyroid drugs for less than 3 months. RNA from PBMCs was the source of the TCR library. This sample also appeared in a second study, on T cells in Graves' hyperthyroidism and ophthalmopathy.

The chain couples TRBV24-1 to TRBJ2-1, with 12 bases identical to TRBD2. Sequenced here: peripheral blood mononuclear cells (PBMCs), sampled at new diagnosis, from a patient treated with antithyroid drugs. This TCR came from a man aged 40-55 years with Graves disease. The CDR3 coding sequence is TGTGCCACCAGTGATTTGAGACTAGCGGGAGTAAATGAGCAGTTCTTC. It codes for CATSDLRLAGVNEQFF.